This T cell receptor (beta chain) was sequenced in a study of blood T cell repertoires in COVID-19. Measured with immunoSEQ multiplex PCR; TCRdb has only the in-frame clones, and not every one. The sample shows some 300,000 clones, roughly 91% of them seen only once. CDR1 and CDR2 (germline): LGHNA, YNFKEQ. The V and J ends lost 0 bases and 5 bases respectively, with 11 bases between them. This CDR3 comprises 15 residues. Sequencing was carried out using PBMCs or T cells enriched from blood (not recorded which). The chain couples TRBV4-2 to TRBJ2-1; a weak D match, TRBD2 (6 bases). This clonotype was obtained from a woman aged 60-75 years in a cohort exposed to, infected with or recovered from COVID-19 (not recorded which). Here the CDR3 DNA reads TGTGCCAGCAGCCAAGAGGGTAGCGGAAACAATGAGCAGTTCTTC. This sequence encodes CASSQEGSGNNEQFF.